The 13 T cell receptor beta chains given below trace back to one sample, sequenced in a study of blood T cell repertoires in COVID-19. Using immunoSEQ multiplex PCR, the repertoire was profiled, and TCRdb retains in-frame clones only, with some absent. The table lists approximately 260,000 clones, nearly 90% of them singletons. The source material was peripheral blood. Receptors were obtained from an older woman with COVID-19, enrolled during active disease.

V gene TRBV10-1 combines with J gene TRBJ1-5; 7 nucleotides match TRBD1. Per germline, CDR1 WNHNN and CDR2 SYGVQD (reference sequence). Trimming cost V 6 bases and J 0 bases; bases outside gene matches: 2. The CDR3 contains 14 residues. The CDR3: CASRGQISNQPQHF. The CDR3 DNA reads as TGCGCCAGCAGGGGACAGATTAGCAATCAGCCCCAGCATTTT.

The genes are TRBV6-5 and TRBJ1-2; 7 bases line up with TRBD1. CDR3 size: 14 residues. The germline V gene has CDR1 MNHEY and CDR2 SVGAGI. The V and J ends lost 8 bases and 4 bases, in that order; junction bases with no gene match: 10. In DNA form, the CDR3 reads TGTGCCAGCCAACAAAGGGGGCATGGCTATGGCTACACCTTC. Translation: CASQQRGHGYGYTF.

This chain links TRBV6-5 with TRBJ1-2, with D maybe TRBD1 (6 bases). CDR3 size: 15 residues. Per germline, CDR1 MNHEY and CDR2 SVGAGI. Trimming took off 6 bases at V and 4 bases at J, with 18 bases between the two ends. CDR3 in amino acids: CASRTSEGHFYGYTF. Written as DNA, the CDR3 is TGTGCCAGCAGGACGAGTGAGGGACACTTCTATGGCTACACCTTC.

This chain links TRBV4-1 with TRBJ2-1, with TRBD1 matching over 11 bases. V lost 3 bases to trimming and J lost 5 bases; unmatched junction nucleotides: 9. This CDR3 comprises 17 residues. The germline CDR1 and CDR2 sequences are MGHRA and YSYEKL. The CDR3 nucleotides are TGCGCCAGCAGCCAGCTGCCGGGACAGGGGGTCCACAATGAGCAGTTCTTC. Its translation is CASSQLPGQGVHNEQFF.

The genes are TRBV5-6 and TRBJ1-4; D is possibly TRBD1 (5 bases). The CDR3 totals 14 residues. V was shortened by 0 bases and J by 10 bases, with 13 bases between the two germline ends. Germline V gene sequence: CDR1 SGHDT, CDR2 YYEEEE. The CDR3 bases are TGTGCCAGCAGCTTGGTCGAATGGGGCTCAAAACTGTTTTTT. It translates to CASSLVEWGSKLFF.

The V and J genes are TRBV7-3 and TRBJ2-3, with D maybe TRBD1 (6 bases). Germline V lookup: CDR1 SGHTA, CDR2 FQGTGA. Between the trimmed V and J ends, which lost 3 bases and 0 bases, there was a span of 13 bases. The CDR3 runs 16 residues. The CDR3 DNA is TGTGCCAGCAGCTTTAACAGGGACCCTAGCACAGATACGCAGTATTTT. Its translation is CASSFNRDPSTDTQYF. Variable domain in full (rest from reference TRBV7-3 and TRBJ2-3): GAGVSQTPSNKVTEKGKYVELRCDPISGHTALYWYRQSLGQGPEFLIYFQGTGAADDSGLPNDRFFAVRPEGSVSTLKIQRTERGDSAVYLCASSFNRDPSTDTQYFGPGTRLTVL.

The chain employs TRBV19 and TRBJ2-5, with TRBD2 as a possible D gene (5 bases). The length of the CDR3 is 15 residues. Germline V gives CDR1 LNHDA, CDR2 SQIVND (reference sequence). Trimming took 7 bases from V and 5 from J, leaving 20 bases between them. For the CDR3, the DNA is TGTGCCAGTACCTACCGGCGGGCCCCTCCGGAGACCCAGTACTTC. It translates to CASTYRRAPPETQYF.

There are a few counts of this clone. The chain combines TRBV2 with TRBJ1-5, with D perhaps TRBD1 (6 bases). Germline V lookup: CDR1 SNHLY, CDR2 FYNNEI. V was shortened by 8 bases and J by 0 bases, with 14 bases between the two germline ends. The CDR3 spans 15 residues. As DNA, the CDR3 is TGTGCCAGCCAGGGGATCTACAATAGCAATCAGCCCCAGCATTTT. This sequence encodes CASQGIYNSNQPQHF.

The V call is TRBV5-4, the J call TRBJ2-1; 7 bases align to TRBD2. Germline CDR1 and CDR2: SGHNT and YYREEE (reference sequence). Unmatched junction bases numbered 12, after V lost 1 base and J lost 14 bases. This CDR3 is built from 14 residues. CDR3 loop: CASSLQFGEGPEFF. The CDR3 DNA reads TGTGCCAGCAGCTTGCAGTTCGGGGAGGGCCCTGAGTTCTTC.

This clone occurred once. The chain combines TRBV18 with TRBJ1-2; tentatively, D is TRBD1 (5 bases). CDR1 is KGHSH, CDR2 LQKENI, per germline. V was pared by 0 bases and J by 2 bases, with 13 bases between. The CDR3 is 16 amino acids. The chain's CDR3 is CASSPPMRGGNYGYTF. CDR3 coding DNA: TGTGCCAGCTCACCACCGATGAGGGGAGGGAACTATGGCTACACCTTC.

A single count supports this clone. The V call is TRBV5-4, the J call TRBJ1-1, with D possibly TRBD1 on 6 matching bases. The CDR3 extends over 14 amino acids. CDR1 and CDR2 (germline): SGHNT, YYREEE (reference sequence). Trimming removed 5 bases from V and 5 bases from J, with 16 bases in between. The CDR3 DNA is TGTGCCAGCAGTTATAACTCAGGGGCGACTGAAGCTTTCTTT. Its protein product is CASSYNSGATEAFF.

The J gene is TRBJ1-4, the V gene TRBV4-3, with D uncertain. Germline assignment: CDR1 LGHNA and CDR2 YSLEER. Trimming shortened V by 0 bases and J by 1 base, and 6 bases separated the two germline ends. The CDR3 totals 15 residues. Written as DNA, the CDR3 is TGCGCCAGCAGCCAAGAACGGGGAACTAATGAAAAACTGTTTTTT. It codes for CASSQERGTNEKLFF.

This chain connects TRBV14 to TRBJ1-6; 11 bases match TRBD1. After removal of 8 bases from V and 9 bases from J, the junction contained 3 bases not matched to a gene. The CDR3 extends over 13 amino acids. The germline gives CDR1 SGHDN, CDR2 FVKESK. The chain's CDR3 is CASRGTGGSPLHF. CDR3 DNA sequence: TGTGCCAGCCGCGGGACAGGGGGTTCACCCCTCCACTTT.